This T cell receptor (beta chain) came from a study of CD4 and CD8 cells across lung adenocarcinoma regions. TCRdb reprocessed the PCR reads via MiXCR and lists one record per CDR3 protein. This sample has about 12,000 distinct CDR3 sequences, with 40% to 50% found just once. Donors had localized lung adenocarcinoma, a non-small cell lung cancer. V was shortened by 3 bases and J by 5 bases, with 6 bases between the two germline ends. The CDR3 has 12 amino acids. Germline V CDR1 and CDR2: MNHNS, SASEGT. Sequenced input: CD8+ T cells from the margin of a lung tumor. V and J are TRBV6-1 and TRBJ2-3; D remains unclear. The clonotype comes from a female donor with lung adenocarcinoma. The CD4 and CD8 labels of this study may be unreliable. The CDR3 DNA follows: TGTGCCAGCAGTGAGACTTTAGATACGCAGTATTTT. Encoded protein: CASSETLDTQYF.